Listed below are T cell receptor beta chains from one sample, sequenced in a study of T cells after yellow fever vaccination. MiXCR, run by TCRdb on the 5' RACE reads, gives a single entry per CDR3 protein. This sample has a few hundred thousand distinct CDR3 sequences; more than 6.5% occur once, and the top ten carry about 0.95%. Specimen: CD4+ T cells sorted from PBMCs, collected on the day of the yellow fever booster vaccination. The receptors derive from a young man who received the YFV17D yellow fever vaccine. CDR3s include the opening cysteine and the closing phenylalanine or tryptophan. The order of the fields is clone size, V gene, D gene, J gene, CDR3 protein, CDR3 DNA. D genes are given only for firm matches. The size of a clone is reported for some rows only, either as once, few or many, or as a class for expanded clones.

size: NA
V: TRBV7-2
D: NA
J: TRBJ2-1
CDR3: CASSLGAVYNEQFF
DNA: TGTGCCAGCAGCTTAGGAGCGGTCTACAATGAGCAGTTCTTC

size: many
V: TRBV12-3/TRBV12-4
D: TRBD2
J: TRBJ2-7
CDR3: CASSPTSGSYEQYF
DNA: TGTGCCAGCAGTCCCACTAGCGGCTCCTACGAGCAGTACTTC

size: few
V: TRBV21-1
D: NA
J: TRBJ2-4
CDR3: CASSKVTPDRTTKNIQYF
DNA: TGTGCCAGCAGCAAAGTCACGCCCGACCGGACTACCAAAAACATTCAGTACTTC

size: few
V: TRBV10-1
D: NA
J: TRBJ2-1
CDR3: CASSPGTEAESSYNEQFF
DNA: TGCGCCAGCAGCCCCGGGACGGAAGCGGAGAGCTCCTACAATGAGCAGTTCTTC

size: many
V: TRBV15
D: NA
J: TRBJ1-3
CDR3: CATSRDRALAGNTIYF
DNA: TGTGCCACCAGCAGAGATCGGGCCTTAGCTGGAAACACCATATATTTT

size: few
V: TRBV7-2
D: NA
J: TRBJ1-6
CDR3: CASSLVISPLHF
DNA: TGTGCCAGCAGCTTAGTTATTTCACCCCTCCACTTT

size: few
V: TRBV20-1
D: TRBD2
J: TRBJ2-7
CDR3: CSARGLAGRLEQYF
DNA: TGCAGTGCTAGGGGTCTAGCGGGGAGGCTCGAGCAGTACTTC

size: few
V: TRBV11-2
D: NA
J: TRBJ2-3
CDR3: CASSSAVTDTQYF
DNA: TGTGCCAGCAGCTCTGCGGTTACAGATACGCAGTATTTT

size: many
V: TRBV7-2
D: NA
J: TRBJ2-3
CDR3: CASSLEGGFTDTQYF
DNA: TGTGCCAGCAGCTTAGAAGGCGGGTTCACAGATACGCAGTATTTT

size: many
V: TRBV14
D: NA
J: TRBJ2-4
CDR3: CASSQGAPNIQYF
DNA: TGTGCCAGCAGCCAGGGGGCCCCAAACATTCAGTACTTC

size: many
V: TRBV28
D: NA
J: TRBJ2-7
CDR3: CASSPLGQSTHLQSYEQYF
DNA: TGTGCCAGCAGTCCCCTTGGCCAATCCACCCATCTCCAATCCTACGAGCAGTACTTC

size: many
V: TRBV24-1
D: NA
J: TRBJ2-3
CDR3: CATSARWLGSTDTQYF
DNA: TGTGCCACCAGTGCGCGGTGGTTGGGTAGCACAGATACGCAGTATTTT

size: few
V: TRBV12-3/TRBV12-4
D: TRBD2
J: TRBJ2-1
CDR3: CASSYEGRGRFF
DNA: TGTGCCAGCAGTTACGAGGGGAGGGGACGGTTCTTC

size: many
V: TRBV27
D: TRBD2
J: TRBJ2-7
CDR3: CASSRTSSYEQYF
DNA: TGTGCCAGCAGCCGGACTAGCTCCTACGAGCAGTACTTC

size: NA
V: TRBV14
D: NA
J: TRBJ1-1
CDR3: CASSQDVRAWPPFF
DNA: TGTGCCAGCAGCCAAGATGTCAGGGCTTGGCCGCCTTTCTTT

size: NA
V: TRBV24-1
D: NA
J: TRBJ1-5
CDR3: CATSRDGNQPQHF
DNA: TGTGCCACCAGCCGGGACGGCAATCAGCCCCAGCATTTT

size: NA
V: TRBV18
D: NA
J: TRBJ2-2
CDR3: CASSVTEELFF
DNA: TGTGCCAGCTCGGTTACCGAGGAGCTGTTTTTT

size: NA
V: TRBV29-1
D: NA
J: TRBJ2-5
CDR3: CSVVLQETQYF
DNA: TGCAGCGTTGTTCTGCAAGAGACCCAGTACTTC

size: many
V: TRBV7-2
D: NA
J: TRBJ2-1
CDR3: CASSKTTEQFF
DNA: TGTGCCAGCAGCAAGACTACCGAGCAGTTCTTC

size: NA
V: TRBV5-5
D: NA
J: TRBJ2-4
CDR3: CASTILTENIQYF
DNA: TGTGCCAGCACCATACTAACAGAAAACATTCAGTACTTC

size: many
V: TRBV3-1
D: NA
J: TRBJ1-5
CDR3: CASSQGIDQPQHF
DNA: TGTGCCAGCAGCCAAGGGATAGATCAGCCCCAGCATTTT

size: few
V: TRBV2
D: NA
J: TRBJ1-5
CDR3: CASSQKGDQPQHF
DNA: TGTGCCAGCAGCCAAAAGGGAGATCAGCCCCAGCATTTT

size: NA
V: TRBV12-5
D: TRBD2
J: TRBJ2-1
CDR3: CASGLTSTSGGYNEQFF
DNA: TGTGCTAGTGGCCTTACCTCGACTAGCGGGGGTTACAATGAGCAGTTCTTC

size: few
V: TRBV7-9
D: NA
J: TRBJ2-7
CDR3: CASSLRGRTVYEQYF
DNA: TGTGCCAGCAGCTTAAGAGGTAGGACCGTCTACGAGCAGTACTTC

size: many
V: TRBV5-1
D: TRBD2
J: TRBJ2-7
CDR3: CASRPGTSSYEQYF
DNA: TGCGCCAGCAGGCCCGGGACTAGCTCCTACGAGCAGTACTTC

size: NA
V: TRBV7-3
D: NA
J: TRBJ2-2
CDR3: CASSSRPFGELFF
DNA: TGTGCCAGCAGCTCCCGGCCCTTCGGGGAGCTGTTTTTT

size: NA
V: TRBV20-1
D: NA
J: TRBJ2-3
CDR3: CSARLPLRSTDTQYF
DNA: TGCAGTGCCAGGCTACCCTTGCGAAGCACAGATACGCAGTATTTT

size: few
V: TRBV30
D: NA
J: TRBJ2-7
CDR3: CAWSTYETSYEQYF
DNA: TGTGCCTGGAGTACCTACGAAACCTCCTACGAGCAGTACTTC

size: NA
V: TRBV29-1
D: NA
J: TRBJ2-2
CDR3: CSVVYSTAGELFF
DNA: TGCAGCGTTGTATACAGCACCGCCGGGGAGCTGTTTTTT

size: NA
V: TRBV5-1
D: NA
J: TRBJ2-3
CDR3: CASSPWSWASTDTQYF
DNA: TGCGCCAGCAGCCCGTGGTCCTGGGCTAGCACAGATACGCAGTATTTT

size: NA
V: TRBV5-1
D: TRBD1
J: TRBJ1-4
CDR3: CASSWRQGSNEKLFF
DNA: TGCGCCAGCAGCTGGCGACAGGGAAGTAATGAAAAACTGTTTTTT

size: NA
V: TRBV18
D: TRBD2
J: TRBJ2-3
CDR3: CASSPPGLGGTDTQYF
DNA: TGTGCCAGCTCACCGCCGGGACTAGGGGGCACAGATACGCAGTATTTT

size: few
V: TRBV6-5
D: NA
J: TRBJ2-3
CDR3: CASRARGIAQYF
DNA: TGTGCCAGCCGGGCCCGAGGCATCGCGCAGTATTTT

size: NA
V: TRBV28
D: NA
J: TRBJ2-6
CDR3: CASSVREAGANVLTF
DNA: TGTGCCAGCAGCGTACGGGAAGCTGGGGCCAACGTCCTGACTTTC

size: few
V: TRBV6-2/TRBV6-3
D: NA
J: TRBJ2-7
CDR3: CASSRWLRSNEQYF
DNA: TGTGCCAGCAGTCGGTGGCTCCGAAGCAACGAGCAGTACTTC

size: many
V: TRBV5-1
D: NA
J: TRBJ2-3
CDR3: CASSLLLDTQYF
DNA: TGCGCCAGCAGCTTGCTTTTAGATACGCAGTATTTT

size: many
V: TRBV11-2
D: TRBD2
J: TRBJ2-1
CDR3: CASSRRSRGTSGRNNEQFF
DNA: TGTGCCAGCAGCCGGCGTAGTAGGGGGACTAGCGGGAGGAACAATGAGCAGTTCTTC

size: many
V: TRBV3-1
D: NA
J: TRBJ2-4
CDR3: CASSQAPGQGNIQYF
DNA: TGTGCCAGCAGCCAAGCCCCAGGGCAGGGAAACATTCAGTACTTC